The present TCR beta chain was sequenced within a study of blood T cell repertoires in COVID-19. Clones were read by immunoSEQ multiplex PCR, and TCRdb kept only the in-frame ones, dropping some. The sample has just over 80,000 clones, around 76% seen once. CDR1 is DFQATT, CDR2 SNEGSKA, per germline (reference sequence). V was trimmed by 6 bases and J by 8 bases, leaving 10 bases between them. This CDR3 region has 11 residues. Sample: peripheral blood. This receptor was taken from a woman older than 75 with active or convalescent COVID-19. J is TRBJ1-4 and V is TRBV20-1; TRBD1 is a possible D gene (5 bases). The CDR3 region has the DNA TGCAGTGCGGCGGGGGAAGAAAAACTGTTTTTT. It is translated as CSAAGEEKLFF.